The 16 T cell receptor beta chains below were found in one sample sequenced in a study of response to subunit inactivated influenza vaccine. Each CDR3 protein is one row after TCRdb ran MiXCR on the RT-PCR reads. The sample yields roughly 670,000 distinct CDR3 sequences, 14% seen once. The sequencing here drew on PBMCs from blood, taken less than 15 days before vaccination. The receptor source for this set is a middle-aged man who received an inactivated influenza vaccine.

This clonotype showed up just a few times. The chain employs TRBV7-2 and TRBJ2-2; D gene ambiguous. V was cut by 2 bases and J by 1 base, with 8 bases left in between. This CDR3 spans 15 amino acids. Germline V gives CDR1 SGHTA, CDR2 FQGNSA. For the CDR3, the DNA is TGTGCCAGCAGCTTAAGCAGCCTGAACACCGGGGAGCTGTTTTTT. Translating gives CASSLSSLNTGELFF. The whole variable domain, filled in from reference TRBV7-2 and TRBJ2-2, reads GAGVSQSPSNKVTEKGKDVELRCDPISGHTALYWYRQSLGQGLEFLIYFQGNSAPDKSGLPSDRFSAERTGGSVSTLTIQRTQQEDSAVYLCASSLSSLNTGELFFGEGSRLTVL.

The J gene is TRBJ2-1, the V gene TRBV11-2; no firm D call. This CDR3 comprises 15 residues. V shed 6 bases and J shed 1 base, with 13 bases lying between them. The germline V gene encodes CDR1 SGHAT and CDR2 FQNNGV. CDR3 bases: TGTGCCAGCAGTCCAGGAGTGAGGTCCTACAATGAGCAGTTCTTC. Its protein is CASSPGVRSYNEQFF.

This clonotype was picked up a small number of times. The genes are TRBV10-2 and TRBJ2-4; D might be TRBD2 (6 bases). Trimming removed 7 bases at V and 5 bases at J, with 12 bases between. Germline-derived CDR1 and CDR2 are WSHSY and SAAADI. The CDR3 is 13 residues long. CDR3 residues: CASNSDYENIQYF. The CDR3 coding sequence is TGCGCCAGCAATTCGGACTACGAAAACATTCAGTACTTC.

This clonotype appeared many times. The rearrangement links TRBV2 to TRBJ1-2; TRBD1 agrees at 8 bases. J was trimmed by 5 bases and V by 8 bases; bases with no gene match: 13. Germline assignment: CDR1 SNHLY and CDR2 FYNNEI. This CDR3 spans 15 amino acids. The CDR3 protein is CASGGKLDREYGYTF. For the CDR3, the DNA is TGTGCCAGCGGGGGGAAATTGGACAGGGAATATGGCTACACCTTC.

For the CDR3, the DNA is TGTGCCAGCAGTCCCGGGACCTCCTATGGCTACACCTTC. Protein: CASSPGTSYGYTF. The chain carries TRBV12-3 or TRBV12-4 and TRBJ1-2; a weak D match, TRBD1 (5 bases). Trimming took off 5 bases at V and 4 bases at J, with 11 bases between the two ends. The CDR3 contains 13 residues.

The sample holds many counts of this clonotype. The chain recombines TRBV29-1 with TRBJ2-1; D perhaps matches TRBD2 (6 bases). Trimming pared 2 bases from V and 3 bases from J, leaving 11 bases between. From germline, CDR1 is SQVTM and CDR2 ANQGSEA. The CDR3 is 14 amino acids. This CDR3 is CSVEPLANYNEQFF. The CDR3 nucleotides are TGCAGCGTTGAACCGCTAGCGAACTACAATGAGCAGTTCTTC.

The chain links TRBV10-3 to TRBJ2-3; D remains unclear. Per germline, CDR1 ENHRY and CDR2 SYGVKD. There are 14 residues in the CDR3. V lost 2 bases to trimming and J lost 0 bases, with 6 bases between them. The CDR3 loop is CAISESRSTDTQYF. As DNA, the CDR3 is TGTGCCATCAGTGAGAGTCGGAGCACAGATACGCAGTATTTT.

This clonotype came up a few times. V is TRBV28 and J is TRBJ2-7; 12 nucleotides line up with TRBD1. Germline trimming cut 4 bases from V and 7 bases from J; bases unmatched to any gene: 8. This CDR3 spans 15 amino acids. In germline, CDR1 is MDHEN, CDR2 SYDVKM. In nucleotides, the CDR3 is TGTGCCAGCAGTTCGCCGGGACAGGGGGCGGGGGAGCAGTACTTC. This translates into CASSSPGQGAGEQYF.

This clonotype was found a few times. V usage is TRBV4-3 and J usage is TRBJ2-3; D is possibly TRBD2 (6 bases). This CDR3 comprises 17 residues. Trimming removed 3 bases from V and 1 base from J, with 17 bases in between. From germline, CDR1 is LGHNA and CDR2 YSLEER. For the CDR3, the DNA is TGCGCCAGCAGCCAGTTTTACGGGACTCTGGGCACAGATACGCAGTATTTT. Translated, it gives CASSQFYGTLGTDTQYF.

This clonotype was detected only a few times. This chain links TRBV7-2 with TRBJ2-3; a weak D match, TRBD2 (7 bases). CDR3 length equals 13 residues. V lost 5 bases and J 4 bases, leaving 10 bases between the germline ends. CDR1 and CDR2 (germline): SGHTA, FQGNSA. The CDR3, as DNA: TGTGCCAGCAGCGAAGGGGGGGCAGATACGCAGTATTTT. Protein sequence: CASSEGGADTQYF. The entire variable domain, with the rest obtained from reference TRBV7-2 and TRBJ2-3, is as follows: GAGVSQSPSNKVTEKGKDVELRCDPISGHTALYWYRQSLGQGLEFLIYFQGNSAPDKSGLPSDRFSAERTGGSVSTLTIQRTQQEDSAVYLCASSEGGADTQYFGPGTRLTVL.

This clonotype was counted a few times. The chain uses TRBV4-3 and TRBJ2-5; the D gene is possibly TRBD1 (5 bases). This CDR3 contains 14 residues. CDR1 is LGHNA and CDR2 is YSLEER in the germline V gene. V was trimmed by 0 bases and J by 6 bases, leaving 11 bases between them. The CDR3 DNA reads TGCGCCAGCAGCCAAGAACCCAGGGCCAAGACCCAGTACTTC. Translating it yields CASSQEPRAKTQYF.

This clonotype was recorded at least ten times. The CDR3 region is CASSSLGVQLPDNEQFF. The CDR3 DNA follows: TGTGCCAGCAGCTCCCTTGGGGTTCAATTACCAGACAATGAGCAGTTCTTC. The rearrangement links TRBV5-6 to TRBJ2-1; D remains unclear. Trimming stripped 3 bases from V and 5 bases from J, with 21 bases between. The germline gives CDR1 SGHDT, CDR2 YYEEEE. The CDR3 totals 17 residues. Based on the CDR3 plus reference TRBV5-6 and TRBJ2-1, the full variable domain is DAGVTQSPTHLIKTRGQQVTLRCSPKSGHDTVSWYQQALGQGPQFIFQYYEEEERQRGNFPDRFSGHQFPNYSSELNVNALLLGDSALYLCASSSLGVQLPDNEQFFGPGTRLTVL.

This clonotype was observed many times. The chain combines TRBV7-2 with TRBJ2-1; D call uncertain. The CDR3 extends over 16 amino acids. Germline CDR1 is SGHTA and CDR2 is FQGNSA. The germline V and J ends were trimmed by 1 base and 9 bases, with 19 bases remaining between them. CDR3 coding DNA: TGTGCCAGCAGCTTAGTTGTCAGTGAAAAATCGATTGAGCAGTTCTTC. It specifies CASSLVVSEKSIEQFF.

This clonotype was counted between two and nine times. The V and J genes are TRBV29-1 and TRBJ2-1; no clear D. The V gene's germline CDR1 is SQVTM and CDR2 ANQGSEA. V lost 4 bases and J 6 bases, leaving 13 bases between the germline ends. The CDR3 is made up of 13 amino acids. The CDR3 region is CSVVSGRINEQFF. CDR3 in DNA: TGCAGCGTTGTATCAGGTAGAATCAATGAGCAGTTCTTC.

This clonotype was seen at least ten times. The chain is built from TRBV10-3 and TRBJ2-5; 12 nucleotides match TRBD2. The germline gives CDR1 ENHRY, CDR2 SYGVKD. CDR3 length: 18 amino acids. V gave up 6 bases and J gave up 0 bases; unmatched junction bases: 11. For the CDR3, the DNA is TGTGCCATCAGCAGAAGACTAGCGGGGGAGAGTAACCAAGAGACCCAGTACTTC. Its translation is CAISRRLAGESNQETQYF.

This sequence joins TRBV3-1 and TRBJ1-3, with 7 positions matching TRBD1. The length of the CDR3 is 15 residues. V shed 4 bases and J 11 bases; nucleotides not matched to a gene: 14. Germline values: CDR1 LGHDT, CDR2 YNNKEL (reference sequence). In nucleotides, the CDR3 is TGTGCCAGCAGCCCCTACCGGGACAGTCCGAGCGCCATATATTTT. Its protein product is CASSPYRDSPSAIYF.